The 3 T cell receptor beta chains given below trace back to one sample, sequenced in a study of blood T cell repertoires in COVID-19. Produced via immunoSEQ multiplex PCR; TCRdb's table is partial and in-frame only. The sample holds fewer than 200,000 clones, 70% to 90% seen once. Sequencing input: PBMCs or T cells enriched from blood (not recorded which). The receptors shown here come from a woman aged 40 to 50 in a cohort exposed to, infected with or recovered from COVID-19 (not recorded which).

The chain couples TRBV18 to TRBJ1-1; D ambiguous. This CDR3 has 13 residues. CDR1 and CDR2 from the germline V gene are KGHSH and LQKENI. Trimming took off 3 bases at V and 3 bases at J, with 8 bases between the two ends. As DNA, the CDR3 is TGTGCCAGCTCACCCACCGGGGACACTGAAGCTTTCTTT. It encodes CASSPTGDTEAFF.

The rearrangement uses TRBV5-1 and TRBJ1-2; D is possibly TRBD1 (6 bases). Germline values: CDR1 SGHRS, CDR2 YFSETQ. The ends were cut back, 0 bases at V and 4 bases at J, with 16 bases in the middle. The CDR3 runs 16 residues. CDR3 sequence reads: CASSLVSGEKGYGYTF. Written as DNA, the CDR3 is TGCGCCAGCAGCTTGGTGTCAGGGGAAAAAGGCTATGGCTACACCTTC.

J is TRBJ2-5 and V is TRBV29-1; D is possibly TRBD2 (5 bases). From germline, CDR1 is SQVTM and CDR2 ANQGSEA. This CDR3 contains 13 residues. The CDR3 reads CTVFPTGQETQYF. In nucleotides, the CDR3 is TGCACCGTCTTTCCTACGGGGCAAGAGACCCAGTACTTC. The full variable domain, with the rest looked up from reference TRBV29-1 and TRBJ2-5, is SAVISQKPSRDICQRGTSLTIQCQVDSQVTMMFWYRQQPGQSLTLIATANQGSEATYESGFVIDKFPISRPNLTFSTLTVSNMSPEDSSIYLCTVFPTGQETQYFGPGTRLLVL.